Here is one T cell receptor beta chain with its context. The data originate from a study of low-dose radiotherapy and immunotherapy resistance in tumors. Across the study: The patients were given nivolumab 240 mg every two weeks and ipilimumab 1 mg/kg every six weeks, through an intravenous route. One day before radiation and immunotherapy, intravenous cyclophosphamide 200 mg/m2 was administered, with this repeated every two weeks. Every day for four cycles from cycle 1 day 1, patients took 300 mg of oral aspirin.

CDR1 and CDR2 from the germline V gene are LNHDA and SQIVND (reference sequence). The length of the CDR3 is 14 residues. Trimming shortened V by 0 bases and J by 7 bases, and 13 bases separated the two germline ends. Time point denoted: before trial treatment. Tumors of eligible patients were advanced, solid and lacking tumor-infiltrating lymphocytes. Alpha and beta chains were covered, as first-strand cDNA relied on TRAV- and TRBV-specific primers. With a V-primer adapter and a constant-region primer, TCRs were amplified for about 20 PCR cycles. From the reads, TCRdb called clonotypes with MiXCR, one entry per CDR3 protein. The sample carries tens of thousands of distinct CDR3 sequences, roughly 30% recorded once.

The clonotype comes from a female donor with ovarian cancer. The chain uses TRBV19 and TRBJ2-7; a possible D gene is TRBD1 (5 bases). This specimen was PBMCs, taken before treatment. CDR3 residues: CASSIERSSGEQYF. DNA of the CDR3: TGTGCCAGTAGTATAGAGCGGTCCTCAGGGGAGCAGTACTTC.